Presented here are 2 T cell receptor beta chains from one specimen sequenced in a study of blood T cell repertoires in COVID-19. The assay was immunoSEQ multiplex PCR, and TCRdb's table has in-frame clones only and misses some. The table includes a few hundred thousand clones, 88% detected once. The sequencing input was peripheral blood. The receptor source for this set is a man aged 55 to 69 who had recovered from COVID-19.

This chain connects TRBV5-6 to TRBJ1-1, with 9 nucleotides matching TRBD1. V trimming: 5 bases; J trimming: 0 bases; junction bases outside the gene matches: 5. Per germline, CDR1 SGHDT and CDR2 YYEEEE. The CDR3 contains 15 residues. DNA of the CDR3: TGTGCCAGCAGGGGACAGGGATACATGAACACTGAAGCTTTCTTT. Protein: CASRGQGYMNTEAFF.

This clone was recorded a few times. The chain employs TRBV10-1 and TRBJ1-6, with 9 bases that match TRBD1. The CDR3 sequence is 17 residues long. V was pared by 5 bases and J by 3 bases, with 8 bases of the junction left unmatched. Germline V gene sequence: CDR1 WNHNN, CDR2 SYGVQD (reference sequence). The CDR3 is CASSPRQGDGYNSPLHF. The CDR3 DNA follows: TGCGCCAGCAGTCCTAGACAGGGGGATGGCTATAATTCACCCCTCCACTTT.